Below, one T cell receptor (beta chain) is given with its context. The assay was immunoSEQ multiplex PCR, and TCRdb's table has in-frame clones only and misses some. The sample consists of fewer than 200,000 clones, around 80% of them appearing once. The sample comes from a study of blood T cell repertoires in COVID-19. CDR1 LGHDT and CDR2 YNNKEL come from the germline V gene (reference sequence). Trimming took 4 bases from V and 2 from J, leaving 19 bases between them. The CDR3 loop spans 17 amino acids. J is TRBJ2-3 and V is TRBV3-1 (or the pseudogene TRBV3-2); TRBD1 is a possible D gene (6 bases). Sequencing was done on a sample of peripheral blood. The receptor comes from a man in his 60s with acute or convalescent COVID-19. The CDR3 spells CASSLPKVGALTDTQYF. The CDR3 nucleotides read TGTGCCAGCAGCCTCCCAAAAGTGGGGGCCCTCACAGATACGCAGTATTTT.